This is a list of T cell receptor beta chains from one sample in a study of cytomegalovirus exposure and HLA in healthy donors. Assay used: immunoSEQ multiplex PCR; TCRdb lists only in-frame clones, some missing. The sample includes about 140,000 clones, more than 75% of them seen just once. Input material: PBMCs. These receptors were taken from a middle-aged man in good health and CMV-seronegative. CDR3s include the opening cysteine and the closing phenylalanine or tryptophan. A D gene is named only where the DNA matches it firmly. A clone size is listed for some rows: how often the clone was seen (once, few, many), or a class if it is expanded.

CASSPVGQGNNEQFF TGTGCCAGCAGCCCTGTGGGACAGGGTAACAATGAGCAGTTCTTC TRBJ2-1 . TRBV7-2 TRBD1
CASNLRDRRFGDYTF TGTGCCAGCAACCTACGGGACAGGCGTTTCGGGGACTACACCTTC TRBJ1-2 . TRBV13 TRBD1
CASSPNHDTTEAFF TGTGCCAGCTCACCCAACCACGACACAACTGAAGCTTTCTTT TRBJ1-1 . TRBV18 .
CAWEPPGLEASSRETQYF TGTGCTTGGGAGCCTCCGGGACTAGAGGCCTCCTCGAGAGAGACCCAGTACTTC TRBJ2-5 . TRBV30 TRBD2
CASSEYSHRGRGSGYTF TGCGCCAGCAGTGAGTATTCCCACAGGGGGCGCGGAAGTGGCTACACCTTC TRBJ1-2 . TRBV10-1 TRBD1
CASSKGTGIETQYF TGCGCCAGCAGCAAAGGGACAGGTATAGAGACCCAGTACTTC TRBJ2-5 . TRBV5-1 TRBD1
CASRDPTRGANTGELFF TGTGCCAGCAGGGACCCAACCCGGGGGGCGAACACCGGGGAGCTGTTTTTT TRBJ2-2 . TRBV7-9 TRBD2
CASSLMTSTYEQYF TGTGCCAGTTCCCTCATGACAAGTACCTACGAGCAGTACTTC TRBJ2-7 . TRBV19 .
CASSEQDVSGNTIYF TGTGCCAGTAGTGAACAGGACGTCTCTGGAAACACCATATATTTT TRBJ1-3 . TRBV19 .
CASSSARTTADTQYF TGCGCCAGCAGCTCCGCTCGGACTACCGCAGATACGCAGTATTTT TRBJ2-3 . TRBV5-1 .
CASNSRLAGSEAFF TGTGCCAGCAATTCAAGGCTGGCGGGATCTGAAGCTTTCTTT TRBJ1-1 . TRBV6-1 .
CASKISNQPQHF TGTGCCAGTAAAATTAGCAATCAGCCCCAGCATTTT TRBJ1-5 . TRBV6-1 .
CASSYGAGGPTDTQYF TGTGCCAGCAGCTACGGAGCGGGAGGGCCCACAGATACGCAGTATTTT TRBJ2-3 once TRBV5-4 TRBD2
CASSPKAGPTDTQYF TGTGCCAGCAGCCCAAAAGCGGGACCCACAGATACGCAGTATTTT TRBJ2-3 . TRBV4-2 TRBD2
CASSQDTAGVTTGELFF TGCGCCAGCAGCCAAGATACCGCGGGAGTTACCACCGGGGAGCTGTTTTTT TRBJ2-2 . TRBV4-1 TRBD2
CASSPQGRDSPLHF TGTGCCAGCAGCCCACAGGGGCGGGATTCACCCCTCCACTTT TRBJ1-6 . TRBV7-9 TRBD1
CASSDSRGGTQYF TGTGCCAGCAGTGACTCTCGGGGGGGTACGCAGTATTTT TRBJ2-3 few TRBV6-4 TRBD2
CASSQNTEAFF TGTGCCAGCAGCCAGAACACTGAAGCTTTCTTT TRBJ1-1 . TRBV11-3 .
CASSWGGRKRGNYGYTF TGTGCCAGCAGTTGGGGAGGGAGGAAGCGCGGTAACTATGGCTACACCTTC TRBJ1-2 . TRBV28 .
CASSLTPGAGDEQYF TGTGCCAGCAGCTTAACGCCCGGGGCAGGGGACGAGCAGTACTTC TRBJ2-7 . TRBV7-6 .
CASSVGPIGRNEQFF TGTGCCAGCAGCGTAGGGCCAATTGGGAGGAATGAGCAGTTCTTC TRBJ2-1 . TRBV9 .
CASSLTLDRQMNEQYF TGTGCCAGCAGCTTAACATTGGACAGGCAGATGAACGAGCAGTACTTC TRBJ2-7 few TRBV7-7 TRBD1
CASSRRWAQTNEKLFF TGCGCCAGCAGCCGAAGATGGGCGCAGACTAATGAAAAACTGTTTTTT TRBJ1-4 . TRBV4-1 .
CASSFSAAGGLSYEQYF TGTGCCAGCAGCTTTAGTGCGGCGGGGGGCCTCTCCTACGAGCAGTACTTC TRBJ2-7 . TRBV5-6 TRBD2
CASSWRQNNSPLHF TGCGCCAGCAGCTGGAGACAGAATAATTCACCCCTCCACTTT TRBJ1-6 . TRBV5-1 .
CATSRVPGEQYF TGTGCCACCAGCAGAGTACCGGGCGAGCAGTACTTC TRBJ2-7 . TRBV15 .
CASSFQRGINTEAFF TGTGCCAGCAGTTTCCAGAGAGGGATTAACACTGAAGCTTTCTTT TRBJ1-1 once TRBV28 .
CASSVQGPQETQYF TGTGCCAGCAGCGTGCAGGGCCCCCAAGAGACCCAGTACTTC TRBJ2-5 . TRBV9 .
CASSRQGLLTSYEQYF TGTGCCAGCAGTCGACAGGGACTGTTGACCTCCTACGAGCAGTACTTC TRBJ2-7 . TRBV2 .